Each of the 2 T cell receptor beta chains below was sequenced from the same sample in a study of blood T cell repertoires in COVID-19. Some clones are missing from TCRdb's copy, which holds only in-frame ones; the method was immunoSEQ multiplex PCR. The data show about 81,000 clones, over 75% seen once. What was sequenced was peripheral blood. These receptor sequences come from a man aged 65-85 years with active or convalescent COVID-19.

This chain links TRBV6-5 with TRBJ1-1, with 7 bases that match TRBD1. V lost 4 bases, J lost 6 bases, and 8 bases stayed unmatched. CDR3 length equals 14 residues. Germline lookup yields CDR1 MNHEY and CDR2 SVGAGI. The CDR3 nucleotides are TGTGCCAGCAGTTTACACAGGGGCTCCCCTGAAGCTTTCTTT. Its translation is CASSLHRGSPEAFF.

The chain employs TRBV6-6 and TRBJ1-4, with D tentatively TRBD1 (6 bases). CDR1 is MNHNY and CDR2 is SVGAGI in the germline V gene (reference sequence). The CDR3 loop spans 19 amino acids. Trimming shortened V by 6 bases and J by 4 bases, and 27 bases separated the two germline ends. The CDR3 sequence is CASSRSLDSYRAVNEKLFF. Here the CDR3 DNA reads TGTGCCAGCAGCCGAAGCTTAGATTCTTACAGGGCAGTTAATGAAAAACTGTTTTTT.